The TCR beta chain described here comes from a study of T cell repertoires in cytomegalovirus infection. Germline lookup yields CDR1 SEHNR and CDR2 FQNEAQ (reference sequence). Trimming took 5 bases from V and 2 from J, leaving 15 bases between them. The CDR3 runs 16 residues. Notes on this clonotype: Its matching antigen is unknown.

TCRdb used MiXCR to reprocess the reads, holding one entry per CDR3 protein. The repertoire holds some 590,000 distinct CDR3 sequences, with approximately 40% as singletons. The chain couples TRBV7-9 to TRBJ2-2; tentatively, D is TRBD1 or TRBD2 (5 bases each). The source material was cultured PBMCs, sampled from culture after CMV antigen stimulation. This TCR was recovered from a human donor in good health (CMV status not recorded). Some clones in this sample may be carry-over from other donors' samples. CDR3 loop: CASSPSGTTNTGELFF. In nucleotides, the CDR3 is TGTGCCAGCAGCCCGTCCGGGACCACAAACACCGGGGAGCTGTTTTTT. The whole variable domain, remainder taken from reference TRBV7-9 and TRBJ2-2, is DTGVSQNPRHKITKRGQNVTFRCDPISEHNRLYWYRQTLGQGPEFLTYFQNEAQLEKSRLLSDRFSAERPKGSFSTLEIQRTEQGDSAMYLCASSPSGTTNTGELFFGEGSRLTVL.